The 32 T cell receptor beta chains listed next were all sequenced from one sample in a study of T cells expressing NK-cell markers. TCRdb reanalyzed the 5' RACE reads, giving one entry per CDR3 protein sequence and no DNA. The sample totals 300,000 to 500,000 distinct CDR3 sequences. The sample was blood T cells: a sorted CD56 or NKG2C T cell subset, CD4+ or CD8+ T cells, or bulk PBMC T cells (not recorded which). The receptors were gathered from a woman in her fifties or sixties in good health.

J is TRBJ2-2 and V is TRBV7-6; without DNA, the TCRdb call of TRBD2 cannot be checked. CDR1 and CDR2 (germline): SGHVS, FNYEAQ. CDR3 size: 16 residues. CDR3 sequence: CASSLLGSRGTGELFF.

The genes are TRBV11-3 and TRBJ2-2; the D call of TRBD1 rests on TCRdb alone, since no DNA is present to check it. Germline V gene lookup returns CDR1 SGHNT and CDR2 YENEEA. The CDR3 contains 14 residues. The CDR3 spells CASSVQGPTGELFF.

The chain couples TRBV29-1 to TRBJ2-7; the D gene TCRdb calls, TRBD2, cannot be checked with no DNA. This CDR3 region has 15 residues. From germline, CDR1 is SQVTM and CDR2 ANQGSEA. Here the CDR3 reads CSVAPRTSGLREQYF.

The chain has TRBV12-3 or TRBV12-4 and TRBJ2-1; TCRdb picks TRBD2, but there is no DNA to check that call. The CDR3 loop spans 15 amino acids. CDR3: CASRMPLAGANEQFF.

The V call is TRBV24-1, the J call TRBJ2-3; TCRdb picks TRBD2, but there is no DNA to check that call. Germline V gene sequence: CDR1 KGHDR, CDR2 SFDVKD. This CDR3 spans 14 amino acids. The CDR3 sequence is CATSAAGGSDTQYF.

The V gene is TRBV14, the J gene TRBJ2-1; TCRdb calls TRBD1, which cannot be checked without DNA. The CDR3 is 22 amino acids. CDR1 and CDR2 from the germline V gene are SGHDN and FVKESK. The CDR3 is CASSQGATGTGGSPTPYNEQFF. Using reference TRBV14 and TRBJ2-1 for the parts outside the CDR3, the full variable domain is EAGVTQFPSHSVIEKGQTVTLRCDPISGHDNLYWYRRVMGKEIKFLLHFVKESKQDESGMPNNRFLAERTGGTYSTLKVQPAELEDSGVYFCASSQGATGTGGSPTPYNEQFFGPGTRLTVL.

V is TRBV7-2 and J is TRBJ1-5. Germline V gene sequence: CDR1 SGHTA, CDR2 FQGNSA. CDR3 length: 13 amino acids. The chain's CDR3 is CASSLILSQPQHF.

This chain joins TRBV11-2 and TRBJ2-1. Germline V gives CDR1 SGHAT, CDR2 FQNNGV. CDR3 length equals 15 residues. CDR3 protein: CASSLAVFSYNEQFF.

This chain uses TRBV29-1 with TRBJ2-1; the D gene TCRdb calls, TRBD2, cannot be checked with no DNA. The CDR3 contains 13 residues. In germline, CDR1 is SQVTM, CDR2 ANQGSEA. This CDR3 reads CSVDWTSAQKQFF.

The rearrangement joins TRBV5-5 to TRBJ2-2; no DNA is available, so the TRBD1 call from TCRdb remains unchecked. CDR3 length: 18 residues. The germline gives CDR1 SGHKS, CDR2 YYEKEE (reference sequence). The CDR3 sequence is CASSFRGITTPNTGELFF.

V is TRBV9 and J is TRBJ2-1; the D call of TRBD1 rests on TCRdb alone, since no DNA is present to check it. CDR3 size: 14 residues. Germline V gives CDR1 SGDLS, CDR2 YYNGEE. The chain's CDR3 is CASSAGQGAWEQFF.

The chain recombines TRBV5-6 with TRBJ2-2; no DNA is available, so the TRBD1 call from TCRdb remains unchecked. Germline CDR1 and CDR2: SGHDT and YYEEEE. CDR3 length equals 15 residues. The CDR3 reads CASGKTGGNTGELFF.

This sequence joins TRBV20-1 and TRBJ2-1. Germline CDR1 and CDR2: DFQATT and SNEGSKA (reference sequence). CDR3 length equals 15 residues. The chain's CDR3 is CSAIAPSSSYNEQFF.

This chain joins TRBV28 and TRBJ2-1; TCRdb lists TRBD2, though no DNA is available to test this call. The CDR3 extends over 16 amino acids. In germline, CDR1 is MDHEN, CDR2 SYDVKM. CDR3 protein: CASRPYLAGGPNEQFF. The full variable domain, its missing parts supplied by reference TRBV28 and TRBJ2-1, is DVKVTQSSRYLVKRTGEKVFLECVQDMDHENMFWYRQDPGLGLRLIYFSYDVKMKEKGDIPEGYSVSREKKERFSLILESASTNQTSMYLCASRPYLAGGPNEQFFGPGTRLTVL.

The chain employs TRBV6-5 and TRBJ2-1. Looked up from germline, CDR1 is MNHEY and CDR2 is SVGAGI. The CDR3 extends over 14 amino acids. This CDR3 reads CATHRPGVGNEQFF.

The V and J genes are TRBV15 and TRBJ2-1; TCRdb's D call, TRBD2, is unchecked because there is no DNA. Germline loops: CDR1 LNHNV, CDR2 YYDKDF (reference sequence). The CDR3 covers 14 residues. CDR3 region: CATSRRLAGGLQFF. Looking up the rest from reference TRBV15 and TRBJ2-1 gives the full variable domain: DAMVIQNPRYQVTQFGKPVTLSCSQTLNHNVMYWYQQKSSQAPKLLFHYYDKDFNNEADTPDNFQSRRPNTSFCFLDIRSPGLGDTAMYLCATSRRLAGGLQFFGPGTRLTVL.

The chain joins TRBV25-1 to TRBJ1-2. The CDR3 contains 15 residues. Germline CDR1 reads MGHDK; CDR2 reads SYGVNS. CDR3 region: CASTDQQDIEPGYTF.

This chain connects TRBV3-1 to TRBJ1-4; TCRdb's assignment of TRBD1 cannot be checked, as there is no DNA. Per the germline V gene, CDR1 is LGHDT and CDR2 is YNNKEL (reference sequence). There are 14 residues in the CDR3. This chain's CDR3 is CASSRAFGGEKLFF.

The chain combines TRBV12-3 or TRBV12-4 with TRBJ1-2. The CDR3 consists of 15 residues. CDR3 protein: CASRVRLPAGYGYTF.

The chain uses TRBV5-5 and TRBJ1-1; TCRdb indicates TRBD1, and absent DNA this call remains unverified. Germline CDR1 is SGHKS and CDR2 is YYEKEE (reference sequence). This CDR3 comprises 14 residues. CDR3 protein: CASRSTGLNTEAFF.

The rearrangement uses TRBV24-1 and TRBJ2-2; TCRdb returns TRBD2, unconfirmable since there is no DNA. Germline loops: CDR1 KGHDR, CDR2 SFDVKD. The CDR3 loop spans 15 amino acids. The CDR3 reads CATSDLGGPPGELFF.

The chain couples TRBV7-2 to TRBJ1-1. The CDR3 runs to 15 residues. Germline lookup yields CDR1 SGHTA and CDR2 FQGNSA. CDR3 residues: CASSLVGTWNTEAFF.

The genes are TRBV20-1 and TRBJ2-5; absent DNA, TCRdb's TRBD2 call cannot be checked. The V gene's germline CDR1 is DFQATT and CDR2 SNEGSKA (reference sequence). The CDR3 extends over 14 amino acids. This chain's CDR3 is CSPQAGGGLETQYF.

The chain recombines TRBV29-1 with TRBJ1-2; as DNA is missing, the TRBD1 call by TCRdb cannot be tested. The CDR3 spans 12 residues. Per the germline V gene, CDR1 is SQVTM and CDR2 is ANQGSEA. The CDR3 here is CSVVQGQGGYTF.

The J gene is TRBJ2-5, the V gene TRBV7-8. This CDR3 has 14 amino acids. Germline V CDR1 and CDR2: SGHVS, FQNEAQ. CDR3 protein: CASSSVGSGETQYF.

The J gene is TRBJ2-3, the V gene TRBV6-2 or TRBV6-3; TCRdb's assignment of TRBD1 cannot be checked, as there is no DNA. The CDR3 runs 16 residues. Germline V gene lookup returns CDR1 MNHEY and CDR2 SVGEGT. CDR3 in amino acids: CASSLTGGTFTDTQYF.

This sequence joins TRBV29-1 and TRBJ2-3. Germline CDR1 SQVTM, CDR2 ANQGSEA. CDR3 length: 16 amino acids. The CDR3: CSVELDDDLSTDTQYF.

This chain connects TRBV24-1 to TRBJ1-1; TCRdb gives TRBD1 as the D gene, but with no DNA this cannot be confirmed. The CDR3 length is 14 residues. Looked up from germline, CDR1 is KGHDR and CDR2 is SFDVKD. The CDR3 reads CATSDPDRSAEAFF.

The CDR3 is CASSTLGQGKTEAFF. The genes are TRBV18 and TRBJ1-1; TCRdb's assignment of TRBD1 cannot be checked, as there is no DNA. The CDR3 has 15 residues. Germline V lookup: CDR1 KGHSH, CDR2 LQKENI.

CDR3 region: CASSKGGGSGRSHEQFF. The gene calls are TRBV21-1 and TRBJ2-1; TCRdb outputs TRBD2, but without DNA this stays unchecked. TRBV21-1 is a pseudogene. The CDR3 spans 17 residues.

This rearrangement joins TRBV6-6 to TRBJ2-1; the TCRdb D gene call, TRBD1, has no DNA to confirm it. The CDR3 loop spans 14 amino acids. Germline-derived CDR1 and CDR2 are MNHNY and SVGAGI (reference sequence). This CDR3 is CASRGQGARDEQFF.

This chain links TRBV30 with TRBJ2-1; TCRdb picks TRBD1, but there is no DNA to check that call. CDR3 length: 13 amino acids. CDR1 is GTSNPN, CDR2 SVGIG, per germline (reference sequence). The CDR3 region is CASDEGTDKEQFF.